The next 14 T cell receptor beta chains were all read from a single sample in a study of T cells in Graves' hyperthyroidism and ophthalmopathy. From RNA transcripts, TCR beta CDR3 regions were amplified. The TCR CDR3 was amplified in a first-round RT-PCR using the HTBI primer set. TCRdb re-called the multiplex PCR reads with MiXCR, one entry per CDR3 protein. Altogether 600,000 to 900,000 distinct CDR3 sequences are present, 16% being singletons, with the ten largest covering under 9.5%. Sequenced sample: blood. Receptor source: a man in his late teens or twenties with Graves' hyperthyroidism.

This clonotype was seen only a few times. An end of the junction does not agree with germline; a read error may underlie this. The chain couples TRBV20-1 to TRBJ2-7; 10 positions match TRBD1. There are 14 residues in the CDR3. Germline assignment: CDR1 DFQATT and CDR2 SNEGSKA (reference sequence). The CDR3 protein is CSAEGTGEQYAQYF. In nucleotides, the CDR3 is TGCAGTGCGGAGGGGACAGGGGAGCAGTACGCGCAGTACTTC.

This rearrangement joins TRBV30 to TRBJ1-6; tentatively, D is TRBD1 (6 bases). With 1 base removed from V and 6 bases from J, the gap between germline ends came to 7 bases. The CDR3 is 13 amino acids. Germline CDR1 is GTSNPN and CDR2 is SVGIG (reference sequence). The chain's CDR3 is CAWSDRVNSPLHF. The CDR3 nucleotides are TGTGCCTGGAGTGACAGGGTTAATTCACCCCTCCACTTT.

This clonotype was detected a few times. The chain carries TRBV20-1 and TRBJ1-1; tentative D call: TRBD1 (5 bases). V dropped 2 bases and J dropped 5 bases, with 15 bases sitting between them. The CDR3 covers 14 residues. The V gene's germline CDR1 is DFQATT and CDR2 SNEGSKA (reference sequence). The CDR3 coding sequence is TGCAGTGCTAGAATCGCAGGGAAGAATACTGAAGCTTTCTTT. Residues: CSARIAGKNTEAFF.

The genes are TRBV3-1 and TRBJ1-2; D might be TRBD1 (5 bases). Trimming took off 1 base at V and 9 bases at J, with 9 bases between the two ends. This CDR3 is 12 amino acids long. From germline, CDR1 is LGHDT and CDR2 YNNKEL (reference sequence). DNA of the CDR3: TGTGCCAGCAGCCAAGTGGGGGGAAGCTACACCTTC. Translating gives CASSQVGGSYTF.

The chain combines TRBV19 with TRBJ2-7, with 7 positions matching TRBD1. The V gene end was trimmed by 3 bases and the J gene end by 2 bases; junction bases not matched to a gene: 4. The CDR3 contains 14 residues. Germline V lookup: CDR1 LNHDA, CDR2 SQIVND (reference sequence). DNA of the CDR3: TGTGCCAGTAGTATGGGGACAGCAACCTACGAGCAGTACTTC. Its translation: CASSMGTATYEQYF. The variable domain in full, completed from reference TRBV19 and TRBJ2-7, reads DGGITQSPKYLFRKEGQNVTLSCEQNLNHDAMYWYRQDPGQGLRLIYYSQIVNDFQKGDIAEGYSVSREKKESFPLTVTSAQKNPTAFYLCASSMGTATYEQYFGPGTRLTVT.

V and J are TRBV29-1 and TRBJ2-1, with 8 bases lining up with TRBD1. V lost 7 bases and J lost 0; bases outside the gene matches: 8. The V gene's germline CDR1 is SQVTM and CDR2 ANQGSEA. The CDR3 runs to 15 residues. The CDR3 DNA sequence: TGCAGCGCCAAGGTCGGGACAGGCTCCTACAATGAGCAGTTCTTC. It yields the protein CSAKVGTGSYNEQFF.

The sample holds a few counts of this clonotype. As DNA, the CDR3 is TGCGCCAGCAGCCCACCCAGGGCTCGCGGAAATGAAAAACTGTTTTTT. Amino acid sequence: CASSPPRARGNEKLFF. V usage is TRBV5-1 and J usage is TRBJ1-4; perhaps TRBD1 as D (5 bases). Germline V gene sequence: CDR1 SGHRS, CDR2 YFSETQ. V lost 4 bases, J lost 5 bases, and 18 bases lay in between. The CDR3 totals 16 residues.

This clonotype was counted between two and nine times. The V and J genes are TRBV15 and TRBJ1-4; maybe TRBD1 (5 bases). This CDR3 region has 13 residues. Germline assignment: CDR1 LNHNV and CDR2 YYDKDF (reference sequence). Trimming took 10 bases from V and 8 from J, leaving 17 bases between them. The CDR3 DNA reads as TGTGCCAGCCCGGGACCTACAACGGAAAAACTGTTTTTT. Its translation is CASPGPTTEKLFF.

The table lists this clonotype with many counts. This chain connects TRBV2 to TRBJ2-7, with 12 bases aligning to TRBD2. There are 15 residues in the CDR3. CDR1 is SNHLY and CDR2 is FYNNEI in the germline V gene. The ends lost 7 bases at V and 4 bases at J; junction bases unmatched: 8. CDR3: CASIQTSGRGYEQYF. The CDR3 DNA sequence: TGTGCCAGCATTCAGACTAGCGGGAGAGGGTACGAGCAGTACTTC.

Many counts were recorded for this clonotype. This chain uses TRBV2 with TRBJ2-1; 8 bases match TRBD2. Per germline, CDR1 SNHLY and CDR2 FYNNEI. With 7 bases clipped from V and 4 bases from J, the junction kept 15 bases outside the gene matches. The CDR3 sequence is 17 residues long. The CDR3 region has the DNA TGTGCCAGCACCCCCGGAAGCGGGAGACTAGATTACAATGAGCAGTTCTTC. Translated, it gives CASTPGSGRLDYNEQFF.

The chain carries TRBV11-2 and TRBJ2-7, with D uncertain. V dropped 0 bases and J dropped 3 bases, with 12 bases sitting between them. The V gene's germline CDR1 is SGHAT and CDR2 FQNNGV. The CDR3 is made up of 15 amino acids. The CDR3 protein is CASSLEYNTLYEQYF. CDR3 in DNA: TGTGCCAGCAGCTTAGAATATAACACCCTCTACGAGCAGTACTTC.

This clonotype has a handful of counts. J is TRBJ2-5 and V is TRBV7-9; D not certain. This CDR3 region has 16 residues. V dropped 2 bases and J dropped 0 bases, with 13 bases sitting between them. Germline CDR1 SEHNR, CDR2 FQNEAQ (reference sequence). The CDR3 reads CASSLLSIRYQETQYF. DNA of the CDR3: TGTGCCAGCAGCTTACTTTCGATTCGGTACCAAGAGACCCAGTACTTC.

This clonotype was seen a handful of times. The rearrangement joins TRBV24-1 to TRBJ2-1, with D hard to call. CDR3 size: 11 residues. Between the trimmed V and J ends, which lost 5 bases and 7 bases, there was a span of 5 bases. Germline V gene sequence: CDR1 KGHDR, CDR2 SFDVKD. For the CDR3, the DNA is TGTGCCACCAGTGGAGAGAATGAGCAGTTCTTC. Translated: CATSGENEQFF.

This sequence joins TRBV10-3 and TRBJ2-7; D is perhaps TRBD1 (6 bases). V lost 6 bases to trimming and J lost 6 bases, with 12 bases between them. The CDR3 spans 12 residues. Looked up from germline, CDR1 is ENHRY and CDR2 is SYGVKD. CDR3 coding DNA: TGTGCCATCAGAACCGGACAGCTCGAGCAGTACTTC. Translating gives CAIRTGQLEQYF.